The sequence of this T cell receptor (beta chain) was determined in a study of cytomegalovirus exposure and HLA in healthy donors. General observations from the study: TCR beta sequences reportedly predicted most subjects' HLA-A and HLA-B alleles accurately. The study had only CMV serostatus as immune exposure information. The listing of 150 to 200 TCR beta chains classed them as cytomegalovirus-associated. Per a prior analysis, the majority of TCR beta V segments were productive roughly 87% or roughly 30% of the time.

As concerns this clone: Its antigen is not known.

PCR employed 60 Vbeta and 13 Jbeta primers. Generated by immunoSEQ multiplex PCR, the TCRdb table keeps only in-frame clones and is missing some. The sample consists of about 120,000 clones, around 81% of them appearing once. The CDR3 length is 15 residues. Germline V gene sequence: CDR1 SGHTS, CDR2 YDEGEE. The ends lost 6 bases at V and 7 bases at J; junction bases unmatched: 11. The receptor's source is a woman between 35 and 50 years old in good health and CMV-seronegative. This chain links TRBV5-8 with TRBJ1-2, with 11 bases matching TRBD1. Sequencing used PBMCs. Written as DNA, the CDR3 is TGTGCCAGCATCCTAATAGGACAGGGGGCGAGTGGCTACACCTTC. Its protein is CASILIGQGASGYTF.